The entry below gives a single TCR beta chain sequence along with its context. The antigen is undetermined. The sample originates from a study of PD-1 blockade in classical Hodgkin lymphoma. Across the study: Patients were administered nivolumab (3 mg/kg intravenously) every 2 weeks. Study findings and constraints: Reasons behind the repertoire differences stay unclear, perhaps disease activity or earlier therapy. When set against healthy donors, newly diagnosed patients were reported to show lower baseline TCR diversity.

Each and every patient relapsed after autologous stem cell transplantation, and patients got differing brentuximab vedotin exposure. Complete response, partial response or progressive disease made up the best responses. Deletions cut 7 bases from V and 4 bases from J, with 10 bases between. The CDR3 has 12 residues. CDR1 and CDR2 (germline): WSHSY, SAAADI. Only in-frame clones appear in the TCRdb table, and some are missing; sequencing was by immunoSEQ multiplex PCR. Among 40,000 to 50,000 clones, about three quarters were seen once, and the ten largest hold 13%. The clonotype comes from a human donor with classical Hodgkin lymphoma. This sample comprised peripheral blood mononuclear cells (PBMCs), obtained at baseline. This chain links TRBV10-2 with TRBJ1-2; the D gene is possibly TRBD1 (6 bases). CDR3: CASNKGGYGYTF. The CDR3 DNA is TGCGCCAGCAATAAAGGGGGCTATGGCTACACCTTC.